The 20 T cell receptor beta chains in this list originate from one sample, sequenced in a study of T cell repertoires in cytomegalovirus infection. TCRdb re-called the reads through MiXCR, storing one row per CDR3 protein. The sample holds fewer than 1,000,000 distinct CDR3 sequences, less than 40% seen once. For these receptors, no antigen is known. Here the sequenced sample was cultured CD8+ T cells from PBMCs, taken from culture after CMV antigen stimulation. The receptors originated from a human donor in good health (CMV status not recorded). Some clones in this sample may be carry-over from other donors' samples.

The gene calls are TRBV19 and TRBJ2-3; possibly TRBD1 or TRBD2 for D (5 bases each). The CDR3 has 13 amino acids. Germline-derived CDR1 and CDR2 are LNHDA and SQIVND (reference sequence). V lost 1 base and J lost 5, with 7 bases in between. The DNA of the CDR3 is TGTGCCAGTAGTATAGGAGGGGAAGATACGCAGTATTTT. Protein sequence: CASSIGGEDTQYF.

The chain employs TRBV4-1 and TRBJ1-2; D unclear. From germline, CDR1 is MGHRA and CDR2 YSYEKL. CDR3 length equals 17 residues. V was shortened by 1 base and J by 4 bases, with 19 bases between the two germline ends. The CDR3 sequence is CASSQADNAVAGYGYTF. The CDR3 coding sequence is TGCGCCAGCAGCCAAGCTGATAATGCGGTGGCCGGCTATGGCTACACCTTC.

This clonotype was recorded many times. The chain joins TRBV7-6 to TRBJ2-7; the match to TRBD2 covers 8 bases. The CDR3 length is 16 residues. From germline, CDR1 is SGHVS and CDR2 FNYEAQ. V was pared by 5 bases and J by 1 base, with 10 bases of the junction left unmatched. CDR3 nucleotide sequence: TGTGCCAGCAGCGGGTCTTGGGCTAGCGGGTCCTACGAGCAGTACTTC. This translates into CASSGSWASGSYEQYF.

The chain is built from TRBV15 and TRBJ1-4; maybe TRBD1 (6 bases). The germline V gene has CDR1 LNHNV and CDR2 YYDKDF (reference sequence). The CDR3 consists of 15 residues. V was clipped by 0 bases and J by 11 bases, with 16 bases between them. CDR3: CATSRDRGTQDKLFF. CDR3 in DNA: TGTGCCACCAGCAGAGATAGGGGGACACAAGACAAACTGTTTTTT.

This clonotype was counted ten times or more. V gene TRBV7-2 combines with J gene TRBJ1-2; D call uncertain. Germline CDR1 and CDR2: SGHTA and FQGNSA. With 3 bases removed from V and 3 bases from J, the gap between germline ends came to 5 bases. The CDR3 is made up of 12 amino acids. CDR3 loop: CASSLGYYGYTF. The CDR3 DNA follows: TGTGCCAGCAGCTTGGGTTACTATGGCTACACCTTC.

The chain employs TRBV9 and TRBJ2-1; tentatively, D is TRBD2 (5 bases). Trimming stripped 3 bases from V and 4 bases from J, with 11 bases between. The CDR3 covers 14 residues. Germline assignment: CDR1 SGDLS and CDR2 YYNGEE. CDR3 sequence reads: CASSGARGYNEQFF. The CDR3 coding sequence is TGTGCCAGCAGCGGGGCCAGAGGGTACAATGAGCAGTTCTTC.

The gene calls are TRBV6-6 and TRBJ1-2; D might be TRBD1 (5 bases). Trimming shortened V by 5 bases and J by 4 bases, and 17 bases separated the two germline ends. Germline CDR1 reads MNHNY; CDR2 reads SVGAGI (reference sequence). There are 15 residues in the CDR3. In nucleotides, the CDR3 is TGTGCCAGCAGTATCCGGGACGGGGAACTCTATGGCTACACCTTC. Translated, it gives CASSIRDGELYGYTF.

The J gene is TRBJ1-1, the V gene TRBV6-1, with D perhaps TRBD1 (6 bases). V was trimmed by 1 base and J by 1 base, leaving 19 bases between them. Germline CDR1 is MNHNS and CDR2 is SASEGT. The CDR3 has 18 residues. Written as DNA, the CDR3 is TGTGCCAGCAGTGAAGACCCTAAAGCTCAGGGGCCGAACACTGAAGCTTTCTTT. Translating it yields CASSEDPKAQGPNTEAFF.

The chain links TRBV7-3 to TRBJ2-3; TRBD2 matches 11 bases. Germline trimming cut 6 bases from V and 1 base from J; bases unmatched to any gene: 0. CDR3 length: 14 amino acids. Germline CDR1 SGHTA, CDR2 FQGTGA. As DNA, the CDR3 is TGTGCCAGCAGGGGACTAGCGGGCACAGATACGCAGTATTTT. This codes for CASRGLAGTDTQYF. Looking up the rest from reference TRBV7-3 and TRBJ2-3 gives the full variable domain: GAGVSQTPSNKVTEKGKYVELRCDPISGHTALYWYRQSLGQGPEFLIYFQGTGAADDSGLPNDRFFAVRPEGSVSTLKIQRTERGDSAVYLCASRGLAGTDTQYFGPGTRLTVL.

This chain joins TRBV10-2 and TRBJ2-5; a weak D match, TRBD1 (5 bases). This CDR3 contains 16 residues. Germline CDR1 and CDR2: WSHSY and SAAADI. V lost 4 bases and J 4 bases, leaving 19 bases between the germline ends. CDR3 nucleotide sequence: TGCGCCAGCAGTGGGCCTCCTTGGGTAGGGGTAGAGACCCAGTACTTC. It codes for CASSGPPWVGVETQYF.

CDR3 in amino acids: CASSQVPQGVSYEQYF. CDR3 in DNA: TGCGCCAGCAGCCAAGTACCGCAGGGGGTCTCCTACGAGCAGTACTTC. This sequence joins TRBV4-1 and TRBJ2-7; 7 positions agree with TRBD1. There are 16 residues in the CDR3. After removal of 1 base from V and 0 bases from J, the junction contained 6 bases not matched to a gene. Germline V lookup: CDR1 MGHRA, CDR2 YSYEKL.

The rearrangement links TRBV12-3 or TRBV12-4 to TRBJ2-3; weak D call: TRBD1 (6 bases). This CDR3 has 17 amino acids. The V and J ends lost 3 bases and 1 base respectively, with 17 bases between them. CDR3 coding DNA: TGTGCCAGCAGTTTCCCCTGGGGGCGAGAGGGCACAGATACGCAGTATTTT. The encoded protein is CASSFPWGREGTDTQYF.

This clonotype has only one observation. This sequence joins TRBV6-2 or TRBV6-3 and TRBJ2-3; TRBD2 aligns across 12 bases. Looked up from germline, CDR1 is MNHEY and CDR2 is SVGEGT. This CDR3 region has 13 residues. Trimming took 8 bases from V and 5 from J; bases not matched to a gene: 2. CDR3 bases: TGTGCCAGCCTAGCGGGGGGGCGAGATACGCAGTATTTT. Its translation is CASLAGGRDTQYF.

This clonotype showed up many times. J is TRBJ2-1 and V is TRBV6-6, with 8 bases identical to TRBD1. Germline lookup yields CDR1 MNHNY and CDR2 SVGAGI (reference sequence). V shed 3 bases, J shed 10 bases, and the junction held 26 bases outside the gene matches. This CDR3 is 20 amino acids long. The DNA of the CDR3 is TGTGCCAGCAGTTATCTGAGACAGGGGATTCAGGATCGGGCTCAATACGAGCAGTTCTTC. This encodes CASSYLRQGIQDRAQYEQFF.

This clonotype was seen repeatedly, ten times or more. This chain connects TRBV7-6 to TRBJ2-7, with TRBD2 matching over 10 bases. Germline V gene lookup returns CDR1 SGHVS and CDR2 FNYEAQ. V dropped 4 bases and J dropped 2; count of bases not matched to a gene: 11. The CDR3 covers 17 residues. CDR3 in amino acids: CASSSKALAGITYEQYF. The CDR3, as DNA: TGTGCCAGCAGCTCAAAAGCACTAGCGGGGATCACCTACGAGCAGTACTTC. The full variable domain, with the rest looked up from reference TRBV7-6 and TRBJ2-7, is GAGVSQSPRYKVTKRGQDVALRCDPISGHVSLYWYRQALGQGPEFLTYFNYEAQQDKSGLPNDRFSAERPEGSISTLTIQRTEQRDSAMYRCASSSKALAGITYEQYFGPGTRLTVT.

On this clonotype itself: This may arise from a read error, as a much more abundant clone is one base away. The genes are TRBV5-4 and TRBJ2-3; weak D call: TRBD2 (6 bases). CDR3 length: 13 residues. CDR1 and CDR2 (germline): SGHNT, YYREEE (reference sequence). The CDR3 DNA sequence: TGTGACAGCAGCGAGGGACTCACAGATACGCAGTATTTT. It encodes CDSSEGLTDTQYF.

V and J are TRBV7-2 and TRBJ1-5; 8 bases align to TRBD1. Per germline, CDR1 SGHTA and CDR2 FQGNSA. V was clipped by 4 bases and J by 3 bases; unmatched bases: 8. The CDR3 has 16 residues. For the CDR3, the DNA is TGTGCCAGCAGCTGGGGACAGGTTAGACACAATCAGCCCCAGCATTTT. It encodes CASSWGQVRHNQPQHF.

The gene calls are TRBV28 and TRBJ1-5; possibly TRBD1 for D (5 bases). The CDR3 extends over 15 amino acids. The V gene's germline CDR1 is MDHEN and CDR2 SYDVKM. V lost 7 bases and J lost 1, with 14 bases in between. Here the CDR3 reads CASTPVGTSNQPQHF. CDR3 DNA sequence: TGTGCCAGCACCCCGGTTGGGACCAGCAATCAGCCCCAGCATTTT.

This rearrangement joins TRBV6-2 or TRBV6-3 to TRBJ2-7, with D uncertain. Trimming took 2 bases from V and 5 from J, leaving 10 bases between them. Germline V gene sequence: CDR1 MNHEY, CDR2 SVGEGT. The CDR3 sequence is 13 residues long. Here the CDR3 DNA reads TGTGCCAGCAGTTACCTGGGCCTGCACGAGCAGTACGTC. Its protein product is CASSYLGLHEQYV.

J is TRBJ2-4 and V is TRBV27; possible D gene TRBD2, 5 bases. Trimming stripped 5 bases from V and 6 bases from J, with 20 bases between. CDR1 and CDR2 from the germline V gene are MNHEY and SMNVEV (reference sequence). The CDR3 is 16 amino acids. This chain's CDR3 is CASSIGFPGTGNIQYF. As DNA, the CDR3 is TGTGCCAGCAGTATTGGGTTTCCGGGAACCGGAAACATTCAGTACTTC.